The 16 T cell receptor beta chains presented below share a single source sample, sequenced in a study of cytomegalovirus exposure and HLA in healthy donors. Primers for the PCR totalled 60 Vbeta and 13 Jbeta. Profiled with immunoSEQ multiplex PCR; TCRdb holds only in-frame clones, not every one. The data contain 110,000 or so clones, about 81% of them singletons. Specimen: PBMCs. The receptor source for this set is a man aged 40-50 years in good health and CMV-seronegative.

The chain carries TRBV19 and TRBJ2-3, with 8 bases that match TRBD1. V trimming: 6 bases; J trimming: 2 bases; junction bases outside the gene matches: 4. Germline V lookup: CDR1 LNHDA, CDR2 SQIVND (reference sequence). The CDR3 sequence is 14 residues long. CDR3 amino acids: CASSGQGITDTQYF. CDR3 in DNA: TGTGCCAGTAGCGGACAGGGCATCACAGATACGCAGTATTTT.

V usage is TRBV5-6 and J usage is TRBJ2-1, with 10 positions matching TRBD1. Looked up from germline, CDR1 is SGHDT and CDR2 is YYEEEE. The CDR3 consists of 16 residues. The V and J ends lost 4 bases and 5 bases, in that order; junction bases with no gene match: 9. The CDR3 loop reads CASSGGGTGANNEQFF. The DNA for the CDR3 is TGTGCCAGCAGCGGGGGGGGGACAGGGGCTAACAATGAGCAGTTCTTC.

This clone appeared a single time. Written as DNA, the CDR3 is TGTGCCAGCAGCTTGAAGCGGAGCTACGGAGTGAACACTGAAGCTTTCTTT. Its protein product is CASSLKRSYGVNTEAFF. This chain links TRBV5-8 with TRBJ1-1; unclear D gene. This CDR3 is built from 17 residues. Germline CDR1 reads SGHTS; CDR2 reads YDEGEE. With 1 base removed from V and 0 bases from J, the gap between germline ends came to 16 bases.

The genes are TRBV11-2 and TRBJ2-3; 8 bases line up with TRBD2. The J segment lost 5 bases and the V segment lost 5 bases, leaving 6 bases of the junction unmatched. From germline, CDR1 is SGHAT and CDR2 FQNNGV. The CDR3 totals 14 residues. The CDR3 spells CASSPGGARDTQYF. Written as DNA, the CDR3 is TGTGCCAGCAGCCCCGGGGGGGCCCGAGATACGCAGTATTTT.

The CDR3 coding sequence is TGCGCCAGCAGCTTGTCGGGACAGGGTGAGGGTACGCAGTATTTT. Protein: CASSLSGQGEGTQYF. The gene calls are TRBV5-1 and TRBJ2-3; 9 bases are shared with TRBD1. Trimming removed 1 base from V and 8 bases from J; junction bases left unmatched: 8. The CDR3 is 15 residues long. Per germline, CDR1 SGHRS and CDR2 YFSETQ.

The chain links TRBV18 to TRBJ2-5; 7 bases are shared with TRBD2. CDR1 is KGHSH and CDR2 is LQKENI in the germline V gene. The CDR3 extends over 16 amino acids. Losses at the gene ends were 1 base for V and 2 bases for J; bases not matched to a gene: 7. CDR3 nucleotide sequence: TGTGCCAGCTCACCACTCCTATTCGGGGGGCAAGAGACCCAGTACTTC. Its protein product is CASSPLLFGGQETQYF.

V and J are TRBV25-1 and TRBJ2-7; D might be TRBD1 (6 bases). This CDR3 has 14 residues. The V gene's germline CDR1 is MGHDK and CDR2 SYGVNS. V lost 3 bases to trimming and J lost 5 bases, with 14 bases between them. CDR3 residues: CASSDRGALNEQYF. DNA of the CDR3: TGTGCCAGCAGTGACAGGGGAGCTTTGAACGAGCAGTACTTC.

The gene calls are TRBV9 and TRBJ2-2, with a possible D match to TRBD1 (6 bases). Trimming shortened V by 5 bases and J by 0 bases, and 20 bases separated the two germline ends. Germline-derived CDR1 and CDR2 are SGDLS and YYNGEE. This CDR3 has 18 residues. The CDR3 DNA reads TGTGCCAGCAGTTACTCTTCCGGGACACGCGCGAACACCGGGGAGCTGTTTTTT. Translating gives CASSYSSGTRANTGELFF.

The chain has TRBV27 and TRBJ1-2; the D gene is possibly TRBD1 (6 bases). Trimming stripped 4 bases from V and 6 bases from J, with 15 bases between. The CDR3 totals 14 residues. CDR1 is MNHEY, CDR2 SMNVEV, per germline (reference sequence). CDR3 residues: CASSSGTLFDGYTF. Here the CDR3 DNA reads TGTGCCAGCAGTTCCGGGACATTGTTCGATGGCTACACCTTC.

The V call is TRBV7-9, the J call TRBJ1-5, with TRBD1 matching over 8 bases. This CDR3 is 16 amino acids long. Germline V gene data show CDR1 as SEHNR and CDR2 as FQNEAQ (reference sequence). J gave up 4 bases and V 4 bases, and 9 bases lay outside the gene matches. CDR3 bases: TGTGCCAGCAGCTCCCAGACAGGGGTTAGGAATCAGCCCCAGCATTTT. Its translation is CASSSQTGVRNQPQHF.

V is TRBV6-1 and J is TRBJ2-1; 8 bases are a match to TRBD1. The CDR3 totals 13 residues. J was trimmed by 7 bases and V by 4 bases; bases with no gene match: 3. Germline values: CDR1 MNHNS, CDR2 SASEGT. The CDR3 here is CASSVQGVNEQFF. In nucleotides, the CDR3 is TGTGCCAGCAGTGTACAGGGGGTGAATGAGCAGTTCTTC.

The chain carries TRBV4-3 and TRBJ2-7; 9 nucleotides line up with TRBD1. Trimming at V came to 0 bases and at J to 6 bases, leaving 3 bases not matched to a gene. The CDR3 has 14 residues. Germline CDR1 is LGHNA and CDR2 is YSLEER. The CDR3 DNA reads as TGCGCCAGCAGCCAAGAGGACAGGGGTGGCGAGCAGTACTTC. It encodes CASSQEDRGGEQYF.

V and J are TRBV7-6 and TRBJ1-3, with TRBD1 matching over 8 bases. Trimming took 5 bases from V and 0 from J; bases not matched to a gene: 9. This CDR3 region has 17 residues. From germline, CDR1 is SGHVS and CDR2 FNYEAQ. DNA for the CDR3: TGTGCCAGCAGCACAGGACAGGGACTCAGCTCTGGAAACACCATATATTTT. Encoded protein: CASSTGQGLSSGNTIYF.

This chain uses TRBV5-6 with TRBJ2-6, with 8 bases that match TRBD1. The CDR3 covers 15 residues. CDR1 and CDR2 from the germline V gene are SGHDT and YYEEEE. The ends lost 7 bases at V and 2 bases at J; junction bases unmatched: 5. CDR3 sequence (DNA): TGTGCCAGCCATCTACAGGGGGCTGGGGCCAACGTCCTGACTTTC. Its protein product is CASHLQGAGANVLTF.

The chain couples TRBV12-5 to TRBJ1-1; the D gene is possibly TRBD1 (5 bases). Trimming stripped 5 bases from V and 1 base from J, with 17 bases between. The CDR3 runs to 16 residues. The germline V gene encodes CDR1 LGHNT and CDR2 FRNRAP. Here the CDR3 reads CASGPFENRPNTEAFF. The CDR3 DNA reads as TGTGCTAGTGGTCCCTTCGAGAACAGGCCGAACACTGAAGCTTTCTTT.

Only a few counts were recorded for this clone. This rearrangement joins TRBV10-1 to TRBJ2-3, with 8 bases lining up with TRBD2. The CDR3 is made up of 14 amino acids. Germline CDR1 and CDR2: WNHNN and SYGVQD (reference sequence). V gave up 6 bases and J gave up 4 bases; unmatched junction bases: 6. The DNA for the CDR3 is TGCGCCAGCAGAAAGCGGGAGCGCGCAGATACGCAGTATTTT. As protein: CASRKRERADTQYF.